The clone carrying this T cell receptor beta chain was observed many times. Its antigen is not identified. This entry is derived from a study of post-analysis software for immune sequencing data. Study outcomes and limitations: Normalized Chao1 diversity in multiple sclerosis patients fell significantly below that of controls. Five or six TRBV segments, TRBV5-6, TRBV5-1 and TRBV20-1 among them, were found more frequent in patients than controls.

Included in the TCR beta cDNA libraries were unique molecular identifiers. Between roughly 1 and 10 million T cells gave rise to roughly 0.5 million cDNA molecules. Using its own MiXCR run on the PCR reads, TCRdb lists one record per CDR3 protein. The table has hundreds of thousands of distinct CDR3 sequences, around 47% seen once; the top ten hold under 2%. Trimming shortened V by 0 bases and J by 3 bases, and 9 bases separated the two germline ends. This CDR3 is built from 13 residues. The germline V gene encodes CDR1 DFQATT and CDR2 SNEGSKA (reference sequence). Sequenced material: blood. The genes are TRBV20-1 and TRBJ2-7; D may be TRBD2 (5 bases). The sequence came from a girl between 10 and 17 years old with multiple sclerosis. Written as DNA, the CDR3 is TGCAGTGCTAGAGAAGGACGGGACTACGAGCAGTACTTC. This sequence encodes CSAREGRDYEQYF.